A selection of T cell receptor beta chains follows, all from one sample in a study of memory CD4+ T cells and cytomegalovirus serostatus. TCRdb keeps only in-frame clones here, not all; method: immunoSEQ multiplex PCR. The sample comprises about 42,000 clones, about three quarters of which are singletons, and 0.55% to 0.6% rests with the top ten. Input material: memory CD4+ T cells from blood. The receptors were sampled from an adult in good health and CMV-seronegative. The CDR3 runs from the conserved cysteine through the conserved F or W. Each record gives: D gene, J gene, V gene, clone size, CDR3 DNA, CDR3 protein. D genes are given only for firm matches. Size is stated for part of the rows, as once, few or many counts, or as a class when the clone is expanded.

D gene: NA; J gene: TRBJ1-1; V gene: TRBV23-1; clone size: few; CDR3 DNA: TGCGCCAGCACGACGCGTGAGGGCGGCACTGAAGCTTTCTTT; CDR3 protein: CASTTREGGTEAFF
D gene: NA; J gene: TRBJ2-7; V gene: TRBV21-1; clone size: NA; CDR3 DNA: TGTGCCAGCAGCAAAGAAGGACAGGGTGTCGCCGAGCAGTACTTC; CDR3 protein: CASSKEGQGVAEQYF
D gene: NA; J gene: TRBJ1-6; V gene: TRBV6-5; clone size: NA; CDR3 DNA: TGTGCCAGCAGTTCGGGACGGTCCGGGGGATCACCCCTCCACTTT; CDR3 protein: CASSSGRSGGSPLHF
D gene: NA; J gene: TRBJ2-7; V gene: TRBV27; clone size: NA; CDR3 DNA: TGTGCCAGCAGTTCACGACAGGCCCGAGCCTACGAGCAGTACTTC; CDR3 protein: CASSSRQARAYEQYF
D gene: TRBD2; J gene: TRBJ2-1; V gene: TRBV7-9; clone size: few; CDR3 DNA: TGTGCCAGCAGCTTAACTAGCGGGGGGGGCAATGAGCAGTTCTTC; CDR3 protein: CASSLTSGGGNEQFF
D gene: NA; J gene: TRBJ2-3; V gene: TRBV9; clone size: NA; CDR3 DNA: TGTGCCAGCAGCTTCTCTTTCACAGATACGCAGTATTTT; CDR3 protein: CASSFSFTDTQYF
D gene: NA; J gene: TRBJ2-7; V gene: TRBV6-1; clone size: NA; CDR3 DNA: TGTGCCAGCAGTGATCACCGACTAGGGTCTTACGAGCAGTACTTC; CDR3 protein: CASSDHRLGSYEQYF
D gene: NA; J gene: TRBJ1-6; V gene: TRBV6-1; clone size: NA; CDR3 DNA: TGTGCCAGCAGTGAAGAACAGGCCAGAGGTCGGGCCCTCCACTTT; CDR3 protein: CASSEEQARGRALHF
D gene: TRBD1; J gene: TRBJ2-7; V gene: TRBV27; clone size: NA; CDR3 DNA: TGTGCCAGCAGTAGACCGGGACAGGCGGCCTACGAGCAGTACTTC; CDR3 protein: CASSRPGQAAYEQYF
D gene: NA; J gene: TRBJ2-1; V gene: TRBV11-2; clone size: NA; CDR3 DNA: TGTGCCAGCAGCTTAGACAGAAACAATGAGCAGTTCTTC; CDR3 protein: CASSLDRNNEQFF
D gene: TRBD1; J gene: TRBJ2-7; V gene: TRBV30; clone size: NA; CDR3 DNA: TGTGCCTGGAGTGTTGGGGCAGGGGGCGGTTACGAGCAGTACTTC; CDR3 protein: CAWSVGAGGGYEQYF
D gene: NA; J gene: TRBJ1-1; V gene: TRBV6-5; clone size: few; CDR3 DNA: TGTGCCAGCAGTTTCGTTAGATTCACCATGAACACTGAAGCTTTCTTT; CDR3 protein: CASSFVRFTMNTEAFF
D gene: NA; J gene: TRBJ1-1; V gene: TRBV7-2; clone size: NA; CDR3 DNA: TGTGCCAGCAGCACCCGTCTAAAGATGAACACTGAAGCTTTCTTT; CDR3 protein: CASSTRLKMNTEAFF
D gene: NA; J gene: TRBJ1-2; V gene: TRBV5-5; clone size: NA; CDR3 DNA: TGTGCCAGCAGCTCCGGTATCTCGGGTTTTTATGGCTACACCTTC; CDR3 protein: CASSSGISGFYGYTF
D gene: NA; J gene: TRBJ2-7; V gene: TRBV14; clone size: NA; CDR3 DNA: TGTGCCAGCAGCCAAGCGGGGGCAGGGCGGTACGAGCAGTACTTC; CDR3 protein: CASSQAGAGRYEQYF
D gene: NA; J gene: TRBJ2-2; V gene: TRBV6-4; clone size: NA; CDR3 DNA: TGTGCCAGCAGTCAGGACACTAACCGGGAGCTGTTTTTT; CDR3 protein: CASSQDTNRELFF
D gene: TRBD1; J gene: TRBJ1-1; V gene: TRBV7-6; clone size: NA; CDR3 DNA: TGTGCCAGCAGCCCGCGACAGGGCACGAATCTGGACACTGAAGCTTTCTTT; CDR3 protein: CASSPRQGTNLDTEAFF
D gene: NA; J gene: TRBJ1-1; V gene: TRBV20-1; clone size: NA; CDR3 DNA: TGCAGTGCTAGAGATCTTACTCAGGCTTTCTTT; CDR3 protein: CSARDLTQAFF
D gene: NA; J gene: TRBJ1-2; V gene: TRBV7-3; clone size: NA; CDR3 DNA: TGTGCCAGCAGCACAGAGGGCTACACCTTC; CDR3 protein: CASSTEGYTF
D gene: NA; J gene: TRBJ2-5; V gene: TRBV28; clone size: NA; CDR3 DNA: TGTGCCAGCAGTTATACGGGGATGGAGACCCAGTACTTC; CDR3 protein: CASSYTGMETQYF
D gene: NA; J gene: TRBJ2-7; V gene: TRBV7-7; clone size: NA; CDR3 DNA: TGTGCTAGCAGCTTAGTACCAGGGGAGATCAGCGAGCAGTACTTC; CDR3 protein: CASSLVPGEISEQYF
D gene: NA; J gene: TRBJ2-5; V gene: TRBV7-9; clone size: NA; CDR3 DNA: TGTGCCAGCAGCCGCGCTCAGGGGACCGAGACCCAGTACTTC; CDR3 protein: CASSRAQGTETQYF
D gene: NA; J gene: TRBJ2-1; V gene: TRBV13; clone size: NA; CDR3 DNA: TGTGCCAGTCGACAAGGGGGGTACAATGAGCAGTTCTTC; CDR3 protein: CASRQGGYNEQFF
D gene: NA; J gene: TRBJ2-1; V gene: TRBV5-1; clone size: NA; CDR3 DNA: TGCGCCAGCAGCTTGCAGGGCTCCTACAATGAGCAGTTCTTC; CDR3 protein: CASSLQGSYNEQFF
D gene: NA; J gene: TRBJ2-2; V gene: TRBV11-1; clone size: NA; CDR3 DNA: TGTGCCAGCAGCCCGGGCGGGACCGGGGAGCTGTTTTTT; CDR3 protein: CASSPGGTGELFF
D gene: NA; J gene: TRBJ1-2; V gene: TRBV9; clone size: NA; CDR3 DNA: TGTGCCAGCAGTAAAGAACAAGTGCGCTATGGCTACACCTTC; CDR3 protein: CASSKEQVRYGYTF
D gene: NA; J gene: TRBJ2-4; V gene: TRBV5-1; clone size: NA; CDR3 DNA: TGCGCCAGCAGCTCCGACAGCTTAGCCAAAAACATTCAGTACTTC; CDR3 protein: CASSSDSLAKNIQYF
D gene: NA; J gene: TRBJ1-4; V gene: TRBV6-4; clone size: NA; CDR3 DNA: TGTGCCAGCAGTGGAAGGGGTACCGTCGAACTTAATGAAAAACTGTTTTTT; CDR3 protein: CASSGRGTVELNEKLFF
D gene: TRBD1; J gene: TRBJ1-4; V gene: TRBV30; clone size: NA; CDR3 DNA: TGTGCCTCTATGACAGGGGGAACCGAAAAACTGTTTTTT; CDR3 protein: CASMTGGTEKLFF
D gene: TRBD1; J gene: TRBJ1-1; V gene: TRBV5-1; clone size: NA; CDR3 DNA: TGCGCCAGCAGCTTGGATGTCCGGACAGGGCTCACTGAAGCTTTCTTT; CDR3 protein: CASSLDVRTGLTEAFF
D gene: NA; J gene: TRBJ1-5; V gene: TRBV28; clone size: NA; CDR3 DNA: TGTGCCAGCACCCAGTCCCTCGCTGGGAATCAGCCCCAGCATTTT; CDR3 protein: CASTQSLAGNQPQHF
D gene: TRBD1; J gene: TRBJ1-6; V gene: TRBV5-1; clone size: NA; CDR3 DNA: TGCGCCAGCAGCTTGGAGGGCAGGGGGTTCCGGGCCCTCCACTTT; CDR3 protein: CASSLEGRGFRALHF
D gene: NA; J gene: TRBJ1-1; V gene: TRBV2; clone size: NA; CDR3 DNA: TGTGCCAGCATGCCGAGACTGCAGAACACTGAAGCTTTCTTT; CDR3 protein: CASMPRLQNTEAFF
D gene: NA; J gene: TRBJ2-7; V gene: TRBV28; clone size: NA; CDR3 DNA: TGTGCCAGCAGTTTCTCCCTACCCGGGCTGACCTACGAGCAGTACTTC; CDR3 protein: CASSFSLPGLTYEQYF
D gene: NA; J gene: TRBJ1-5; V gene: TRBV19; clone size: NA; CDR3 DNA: TGTGCCAGTTGGGAGGGGAGGGGCAATCAGCCCCAGCATTTT; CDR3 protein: CASWEGRGNQPQHF
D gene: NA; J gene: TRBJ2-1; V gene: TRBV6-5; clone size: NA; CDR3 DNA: TGTGCCAGCAGCCAAGGGGATGAGCAGTTCTTC; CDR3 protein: CASSQGDEQFF
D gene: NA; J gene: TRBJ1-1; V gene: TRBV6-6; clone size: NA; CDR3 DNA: TGTGCCAGCAGTTACTCTTCTCGGACAGCAGAAGCTTTCTTT; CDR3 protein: CASSYSSRTAEAFF
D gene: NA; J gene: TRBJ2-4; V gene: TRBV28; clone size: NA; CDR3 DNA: TGTGCCAGCAGTCGTCCAGGGGCCGTAGCCAAAAACATTCAGTACTTC; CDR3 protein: CASSRPGAVAKNIQYF
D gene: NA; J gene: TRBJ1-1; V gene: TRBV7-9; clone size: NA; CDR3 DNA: TGTGCCAGCAGCTTAAATGTCGGGGGGACCACTGAAGCTTTCTTT; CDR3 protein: CASSLNVGGTTEAFF
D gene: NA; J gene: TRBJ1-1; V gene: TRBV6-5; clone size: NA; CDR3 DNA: TGTGCCAGCAGTTACGAACGGAACACTGAAGCTTTCTTT; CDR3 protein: CASSYERNTEAFF
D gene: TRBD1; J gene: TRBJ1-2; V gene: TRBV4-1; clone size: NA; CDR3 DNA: TGCGCCAGCAGCCAAGAGGACAGGGGGCGTGGGGGCTACACCTTC; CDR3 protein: CASSQEDRGRGGYTF
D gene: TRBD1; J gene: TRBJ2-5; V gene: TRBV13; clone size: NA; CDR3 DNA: TGTGCCAGCAGCTTGGGACAGGGGCAAGAGACCCAGTACTTC; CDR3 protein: CASSLGQGQETQYF